A single sample is the source of the 23 T cell receptor beta chains below, sequenced in a study of T cell responses to AZD1222 COVID-19 vaccine (dated by TCRdb to about 2021). This specimen's time point label, interpreted: baseline before first vaccination. Library preparation employed the immunoSEQ multiplex PCR assay. Not all clones reach the TCRdb copy of this immuneACCESS table, which keeps in-frame sequences only. Checked studies attribute under half of the gap to unresolved V genes and leave the rest unexplained. The sample includes roughly 120,000 clones, with around nine tenths observed a single time. Together, the top ten hold roughly 1.1% of the sample. This specimen was peripheral blood, taken on day 0 of AZD1222 vaccination. Receptors were obtained from an adult in good health.

This chain uses TRBV21-1 with TRBJ2-7; the table gives TRBD2 as D, unverified against the DNA. TRBV21-1 is recorded as a pseudogene. CDR3 length equals 15 residues. CDR3 DNA: TGTGCCAGCAGCACTAAACTACTCCCCTCCTACGAGCAGTACTTC. Encoded protein: CASSTKLLPSYEQYF.

The chain carries TRBV29-1 and TRBJ1-1, with D tentatively TRBD1 (5 bases). The germline V gene has CDR1 SQVTM and CDR2 ANQGSEA. The CDR3 is made up of 16 amino acids. V was clipped by 4 bases and J by 5 bases, with 23 bases between them. The CDR3 DNA is TGCAGCGTTGTTGGGTGGCGGGGCTTTGGATGGACTGAAGCTTTCTTT. Translated, it gives CSVVGWRGFGWTEAFF.

V and J are TRBV19 and TRBJ2-3, with TRBD2 identical over 7 bases. The CDR3 totals 16 residues. Germline V gene lookup returns CDR1 LNHDA and CDR2 SQIVND (reference sequence). V dropped 5 bases and J dropped 1; count of bases not matched to a gene: 9. The CDR3 is CASSPREGLRTDTQYF. CDR3 nucleotide sequence: TGTGCCAGTAGTCCTAGGGAGGGACTCCGCACAGATACGCAGTATTTT.

This clone appeared a few times. The gene calls are TRBV27 and TRBJ2-7, with D perhaps TRBD1 (6 bases). V shed 2 bases and J shed 7 bases, with 21 bases lying between them. This CDR3 region has 16 residues. Germline V gene sequence: CDR1 MNHEY, CDR2 SMNVEV (reference sequence). The CDR3 region is CASSLGPPEQGSEQYF. CDR3 in DNA: TGTGCCAGCAGTTTAGGGCCCCCTGAGCAGGGGTCGGAGCAGTACTTC.

This clone has a single count. The gene calls are TRBV10-3 and TRBJ1-2; no firm D call. The CDR3 totals 14 residues. Germline CDR1 ENHRY, CDR2 SYGVKD. Trimming took off 6 bases at V and 2 bases at J, with 13 bases between the two ends. CDR3 nucleotide sequence: TGTGCCATCAGGTATTCCGGGCCAAACTATGGCTACACCTTC. This encodes CAIRYSGPNYGYTF.

The genes are TRBV4-1 and TRBJ2-7; a weak D match, TRBD2 (6 bases). The ends were cut back, 1 base at V and 7 bases at J, with 20 bases in the middle. The CDR3 is 16 amino acids. Per germline, CDR1 MGHRA and CDR2 YSYEKL. CDR3 protein: CASSQGDAGSGGEQYF. CDR3 nucleotides: TGCGCCAGCAGCCAAGGTGACGCGGGTTCCGGGGGTGAGCAGTACTTC.

The rearrangement links TRBV9 to TRBJ2-2, with 12 bases matching TRBD2. The CDR3 consists of 19 residues. The V segment lost 1 base and the J segment 0 bases; nucleotides outside the gene matches: 7. CDR1 and CDR2 from the germline V gene are SGDLS and YYNGEE. This chain's CDR3 is CASSVSLAGGHTNTGELFF. Written as DNA, the CDR3 is TGTGCCAGCAGCGTATCCCTAGCGGGGGGGCATACGAACACCGGGGAGCTGTTTTTT. The whole variable domain, remainder taken from reference TRBV9 and TRBJ2-2, is DSGVTQTPKHLITATGQRVTLRCSPRSGDLSVYWYQQSLDQGLQFLIQYYNGEERAKGNILERFSAQQFPDLHSELNLSSLELGDSALYFCASSVSLAGGHTNTGELFFGEGSRLTVL.

This clone was counted only a few times. The V call is TRBV15, the J call TRBJ1-1; D gene uncertain. Germline V gene sequence: CDR1 LNHNV, CDR2 YYDKDF (reference sequence). The CDR3 contains 17 residues. V was clipped by 1 base and J by 1 base, with 16 bases between them. CDR3 region: CATSRANTNGRNTEAFF. DNA for the CDR3: TGTGCCACCAGCAGAGCCAATACCAACGGACGGAACACTGAAGCTTTCTTT.

This clone has only a few counts. The J gene is TRBJ2-7, the V gene TRBV7-2; D could derive from TRBD1 or TRBD2 (5 bases each). The CDR3 runs 17 residues. V was clipped by 2 bases and J by 2 bases, with 19 bases between them. In germline, CDR1 is SGHTA, CDR2 FQGNSA. For the CDR3, the DNA is TGTGCCAGCAGCTTAATGAGGGGCCGGGACGATCCCTACGAGCAGTACTTC. Translated: CASSLMRGRDDPYEQYF.

J is TRBJ1-2 and V is TRBV5-5, with D uncertain. The CDR3 extends over 15 amino acids. The germline V gene encodes CDR1 SGHKS and CDR2 YYEKEE (reference sequence). V was trimmed by 0 bases and J by 0 bases, leaving 9 bases between them. CDR3 DNA: TGTGCCAGCAGCTTGGGAGGTTTCTCTAACTATGGCTACACCTTC. Translating it yields CASSLGGFSNYGYTF. The full variable domain, with the rest looked up from reference TRBV5-5 and TRBJ1-2, is DAGVTQSPTHLIKTRGQQVTLRCSPISGHKSVSWYQQVLGQGPQFIFQYYEKEERGRGNFPDRFSARQFPNYSSELNVNALLLGDSALYLCASSLGGFSNYGYTFGSGTRLTVV.

This sequence joins TRBV19 and TRBJ1-5, with 7 bases that match TRBD1. Trimming removed 5 bases from V and 5 bases from J; junction bases left unmatched: 9. The CDR3 sequence is 15 residues long. Germline V gene data show CDR1 as LNHDA and CDR2 as SQIVND (reference sequence). CDR3 protein: CASSGRDSYYQPQHF. In nucleotides, the CDR3 is TGTGCCAGTAGTGGCCGGGACAGCTATTATCAGCCCCAGCATTTT.

The V and J genes are TRBV5-6 and TRBJ1-5; a weak D match, TRBD1 (6 bases). The CDR3 is 15 amino acids. V was cut by 5 bases and J by 4 bases, with 16 bases left in between. Germline V gene sequence: CDR1 SGHDT, CDR2 YYEEEE. The CDR3 DNA reads as TGTGCCAGCAGTCGTAAGGGGGAATGGAATCAGCCCCAGCATTTT. Residues: CASSRKGEWNQPQHF.

V usage is TRBV30 and J usage is TRBJ1-3; D is perhaps TRBD1 (6 bases). CDR3 size: 14 residues. V was clipped by 3 bases and J by 10 bases, with 19 bases between them. Per germline, CDR1 GTSNPN and CDR2 SVGIG (reference sequence). CDR3 loop: CAWSGGSLWGTIYF. CDR3 nucleotide sequence: TGTGCCTGGAGCGGGGGCAGCCTGTGGGGGACCATATATTTT.

The chain employs TRBV9 and TRBJ1-3, with 7 bases that match TRBD1. Germline V CDR1 and CDR2: SGDLS, YYNGEE. This CDR3 has 18 amino acids. Unmatched junction bases numbered 15, after V lost 4 bases and J lost 2 bases. As DNA, the CDR3 is TGTGCCAGCAGCCAAAGTATTCACTCGACAGGGACTGGAAACACCATATATTTT. It yields the protein CASSQSIHSTGTGNTIYF.

This rearrangement joins TRBV12-3 or TRBV12-4 to TRBJ1-2, with unresolved D. Deletions cut 3 bases from V and 6 bases from J, with 11 bases between. The CDR3 loop spans 13 amino acids. CDR3 sequence: CASSFNRVNGYTF. The CDR3 bases are TGTGCCAGCAGTTTTAATAGGGTGAATGGCTACACCTTC.

The gene calls are TRBV4-1 and TRBJ2-6, with TRBD1 matching 8 bases. There are 21 residues in the CDR3. J was trimmed by 0 bases and V by 1 base; bases with no gene match: 14. In germline, CDR1 is MGHRA, CDR2 YSYEKL. CDR3 bases: TGCGCCAGCAGCCAAGCCACCCGACAGGGGTGGGGGCACTCTGGGGCCAACGTCCTGACTTTC. It is translated as CASSQATRQGWGHSGANVLTF.

The chain combines TRBV15 with TRBJ2-3; 10 nucleotides align to TRBD2. The V and J ends lost 0 bases and 7 bases, in that order; junction bases with no gene match: 10. Germline values: CDR1 LNHNV, CDR2 YYDKDF (reference sequence). This CDR3 spans 17 amino acids. The CDR3 DNA is TGTGCCACCAGCAGAGAAGTCAGCGGGGGGGCATTAAATACGCAGTATTTT. This encodes CATSREVSGGALNTQYF.

The chain is built from TRBV18 and TRBJ1-3; D remains ambiguous. Germline V gene data show CDR1 as KGHSH and CDR2 as LQKENI. V lost 3 bases to trimming and J lost 6 bases, with 9 bases between them. CDR3 length: 13 residues. CDR3 in DNA: TGTGCCAGCTCACCCATGTCGGAAAACACCATATATTTT. Protein: CASSPMSENTIYF.

This chain links TRBV29-1 with TRBJ1-3; D is unclear. The V end lost 1 base, the J end lost 4 bases, and 11 bases lay between the germline ends. Germline values: CDR1 SQVTM, CDR2 ANQGSEA. This CDR3 region has 14 residues. CDR3 in DNA: TGCAGCGTTGAAGCCCCATCCGCCGGAAACACCATATATTTT. Its protein is CSVEAPSAGNTIYF.

The V call is TRBV18, the J call TRBJ2-1; 9 nucleotides align to TRBD1. V lost 3 bases and J lost 5; bases outside the gene matches: 5. This CDR3 spans 15 amino acids. Germline-derived CDR1 and CDR2 are KGHSH and LQKENI. CDR3 loop: CASSPPGTGHNEQFF. In DNA form, the CDR3 reads TGTGCCAGCTCACCCCCCGGGACAGGGCACAATGAGCAGTTCTTC.

This chain joins TRBV4-1 and TRBJ2-2; possible D gene TRBD1, 6 bases. Trimming cost V 4 bases and J 3 bases, with 24 bases left between them. The V gene's germline CDR1 is MGHRA and CDR2 YSYEKL. The CDR3 has 19 amino acids. Here the CDR3 reads CASSPAYRARSRDTGELFF. The CDR3 DNA is TGCGCCAGCAGCCCAGCATACAGGGCTCGCTCCAGGGACACCGGGGAGCTGTTTTTT.

This clone occurred once. The rearrangement joins TRBV6-1 to TRBJ2-1; D is possibly TRBD1 (6 bases). CDR1 and CDR2 from the germline V gene are MNHNS and SASEGT. V was cut by 2 bases and J by 2 bases, with 10 bases left in between. The CDR3 runs 15 residues. The DNA for the CDR3 is TGTGCCAGCAGTGAATGGGCAGGGGCCTACAATGAGCAGTTCTTC. Encoded protein: CASSEWAGAYNEQFF.

This chain links TRBV19 with TRBJ1-5; 9 positions match TRBD1. Germline lookup yields CDR1 LNHDA and CDR2 SQIVND (reference sequence). V trimming: 6 bases; J trimming: 6 bases; junction bases outside the gene matches: 6. The CDR3 length is 14 residues. The CDR3 nucleotides are TGTGCCAGTAGAACGGACAGGGGCGGTCAGCCCCAGCATTTT. Translation: CASRTDRGGQPQHF.